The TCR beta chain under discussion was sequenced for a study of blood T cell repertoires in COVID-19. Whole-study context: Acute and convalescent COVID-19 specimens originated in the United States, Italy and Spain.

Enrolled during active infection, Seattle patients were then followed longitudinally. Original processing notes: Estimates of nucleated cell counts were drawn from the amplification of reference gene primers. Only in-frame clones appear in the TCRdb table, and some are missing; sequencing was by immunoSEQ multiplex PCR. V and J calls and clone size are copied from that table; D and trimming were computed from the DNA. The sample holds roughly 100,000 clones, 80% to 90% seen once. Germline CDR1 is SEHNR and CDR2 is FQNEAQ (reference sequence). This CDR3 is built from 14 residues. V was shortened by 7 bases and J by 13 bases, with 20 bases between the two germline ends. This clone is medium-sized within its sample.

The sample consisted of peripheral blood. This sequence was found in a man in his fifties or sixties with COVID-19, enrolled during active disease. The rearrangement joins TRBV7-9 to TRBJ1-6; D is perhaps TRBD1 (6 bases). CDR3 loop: CASKTGDKGTPLHF. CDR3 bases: TGTGCCAGCAAGACAGGTGATAAGGGGACCCCCCTCCACTTT.